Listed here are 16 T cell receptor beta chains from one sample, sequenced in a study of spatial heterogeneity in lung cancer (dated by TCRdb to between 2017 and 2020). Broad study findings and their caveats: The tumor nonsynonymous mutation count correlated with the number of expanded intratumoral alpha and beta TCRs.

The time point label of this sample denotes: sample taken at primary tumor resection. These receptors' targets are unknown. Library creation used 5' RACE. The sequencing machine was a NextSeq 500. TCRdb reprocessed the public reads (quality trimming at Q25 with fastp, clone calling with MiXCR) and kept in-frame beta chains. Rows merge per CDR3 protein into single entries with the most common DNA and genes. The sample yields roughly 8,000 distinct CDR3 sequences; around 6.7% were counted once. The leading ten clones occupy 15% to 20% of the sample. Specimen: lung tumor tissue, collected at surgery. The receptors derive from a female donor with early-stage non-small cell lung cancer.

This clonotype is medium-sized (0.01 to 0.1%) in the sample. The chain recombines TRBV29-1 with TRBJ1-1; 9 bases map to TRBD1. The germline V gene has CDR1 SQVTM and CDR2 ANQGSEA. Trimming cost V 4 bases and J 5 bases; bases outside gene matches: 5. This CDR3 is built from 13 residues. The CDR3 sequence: CSVARDRVTEAFF. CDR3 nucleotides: TGCAGCGTTGCCCGGGACAGGGTTACTGAAGCTTTCTTT.

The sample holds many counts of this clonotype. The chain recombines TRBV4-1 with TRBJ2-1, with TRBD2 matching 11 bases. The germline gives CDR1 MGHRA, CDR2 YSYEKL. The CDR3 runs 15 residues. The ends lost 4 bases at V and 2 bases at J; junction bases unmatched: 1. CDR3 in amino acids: CASSPLAGAYNEQFF. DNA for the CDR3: TGCGCCAGCAGCCCACTAGCGGGAGCCTACAATGAGCAGTTCTTC.

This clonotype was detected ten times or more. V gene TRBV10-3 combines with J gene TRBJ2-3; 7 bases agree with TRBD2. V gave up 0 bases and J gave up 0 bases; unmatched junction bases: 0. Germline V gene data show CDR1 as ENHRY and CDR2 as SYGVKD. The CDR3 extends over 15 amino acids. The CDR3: CAISESSGSTDTQYF. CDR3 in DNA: TGTGCCATCAGTGAGTCTAGCGGGAGCACAGATACGCAGTATTTT.

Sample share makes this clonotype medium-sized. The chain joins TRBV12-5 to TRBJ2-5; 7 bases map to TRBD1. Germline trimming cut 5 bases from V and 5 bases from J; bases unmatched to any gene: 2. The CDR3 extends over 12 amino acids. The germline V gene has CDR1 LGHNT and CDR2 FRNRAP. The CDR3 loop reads CASGTGVETQYF. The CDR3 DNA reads TGTGCTAGTGGTACAGGGGTCGAGACCCAGTACTTC.

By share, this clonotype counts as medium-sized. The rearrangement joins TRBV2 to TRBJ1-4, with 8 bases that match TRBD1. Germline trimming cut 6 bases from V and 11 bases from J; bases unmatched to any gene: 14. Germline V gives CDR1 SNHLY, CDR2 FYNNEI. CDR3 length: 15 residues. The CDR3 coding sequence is TGTGCCAGCAGCAAACCCGGACAGGGAAGAGTGAAACTGTTTTTT. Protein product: CASSKPGQGRVKLFF.

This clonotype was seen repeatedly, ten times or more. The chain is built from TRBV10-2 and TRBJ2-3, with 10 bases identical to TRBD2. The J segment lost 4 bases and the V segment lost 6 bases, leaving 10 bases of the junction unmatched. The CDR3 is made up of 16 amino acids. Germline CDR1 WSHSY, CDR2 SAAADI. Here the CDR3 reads CASSRASGRGSDTQYF. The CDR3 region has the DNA TGCGCCAGCAGCCGGGCTAGCGGGAGAGGCTCAGATACGCAGTATTTT.

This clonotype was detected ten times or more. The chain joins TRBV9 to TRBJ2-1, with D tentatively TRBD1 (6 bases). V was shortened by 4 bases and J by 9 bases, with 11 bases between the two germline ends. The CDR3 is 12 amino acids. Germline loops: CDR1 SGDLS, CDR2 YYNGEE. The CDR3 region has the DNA TGTGCCAGCAGCCCAGGGGACGGTGAGCAGTTCTTC. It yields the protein CASSPGDGEQFF.

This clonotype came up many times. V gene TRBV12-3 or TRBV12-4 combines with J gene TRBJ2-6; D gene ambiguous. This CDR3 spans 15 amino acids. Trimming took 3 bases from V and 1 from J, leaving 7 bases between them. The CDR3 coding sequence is TGTGCCAGCAGTTTCTTGGGATCTGGGGCCAACGTCCTGACTTTC. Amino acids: CASSFLGSGANVLTF.

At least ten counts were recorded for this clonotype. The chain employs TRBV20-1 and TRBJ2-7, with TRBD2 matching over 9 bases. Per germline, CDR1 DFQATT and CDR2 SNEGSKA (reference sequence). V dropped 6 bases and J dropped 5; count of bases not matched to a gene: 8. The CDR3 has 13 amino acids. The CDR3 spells CSALVAGADEQYF. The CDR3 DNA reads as TGCAGTGCCTTAGTAGCGGGAGCCGACGAGCAGTACTTC.

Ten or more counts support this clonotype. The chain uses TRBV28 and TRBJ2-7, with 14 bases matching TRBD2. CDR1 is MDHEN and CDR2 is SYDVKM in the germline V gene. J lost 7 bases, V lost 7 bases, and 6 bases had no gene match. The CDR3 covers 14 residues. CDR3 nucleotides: TGTGCCAGCAAAGGGACTAGCGGGAGTCAAGAGCAGTACTTC. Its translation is CASKGTSGSQEQYF.

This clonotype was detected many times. The CDR3 region is CSATGDGRMKTQYF. DNA of the CDR3: TGCAGTGCTACGGGCGACGGGAGGATGAAGACCCAGTACTTC. This chain uses TRBV20-1 with TRBJ2-5, with 7 bases identical to TRBD2. This CDR3 spans 14 amino acids. The V gene end was trimmed by 4 bases and the J gene end by 6 bases; junction bases not matched to a gene: 11. Germline V lookup: CDR1 DFQATT, CDR2 SNEGSKA (reference sequence).

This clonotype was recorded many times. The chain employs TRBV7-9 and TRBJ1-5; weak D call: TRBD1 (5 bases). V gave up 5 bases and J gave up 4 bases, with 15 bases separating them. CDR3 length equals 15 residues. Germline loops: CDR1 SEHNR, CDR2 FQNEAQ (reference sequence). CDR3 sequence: CASSAGIGVNQPQHF. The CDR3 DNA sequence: TGTGCCAGCAGCGCCGGAATAGGGGTGAATCAGCCCCAGCATTTT.

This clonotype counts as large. CDR3 in amino acids: CASSRTGSGGYTF. In nucleotides, the CDR3 is TGTGCCAGCAGTCGAACAGGGTCAGGTGGCTACACCTTC. The V gene is TRBV28, the J gene TRBJ1-2, with D perhaps TRBD1 (6 bases). Germline CDR1 and CDR2: MDHEN and SYDVKM. This CDR3 comprises 13 residues. V was pared by 5 bases and J by 7 bases, with 14 bases between.

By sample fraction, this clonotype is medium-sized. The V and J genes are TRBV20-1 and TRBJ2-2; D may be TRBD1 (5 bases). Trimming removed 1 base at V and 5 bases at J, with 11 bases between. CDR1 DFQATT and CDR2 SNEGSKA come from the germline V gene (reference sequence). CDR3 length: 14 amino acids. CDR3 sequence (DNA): TGCAGTGCTAGAGCAGGGTTCGGGACCGGGGAGCTGTTTTTT. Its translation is CSARAGFGTGELFF.

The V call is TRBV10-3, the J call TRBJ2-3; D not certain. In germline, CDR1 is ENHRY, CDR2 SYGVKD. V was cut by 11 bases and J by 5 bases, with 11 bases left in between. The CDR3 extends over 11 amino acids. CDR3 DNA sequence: TGTGCCTCTGGGGTAGGAGATACGCAGTATTTT. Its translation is CASGVGDTQYF.

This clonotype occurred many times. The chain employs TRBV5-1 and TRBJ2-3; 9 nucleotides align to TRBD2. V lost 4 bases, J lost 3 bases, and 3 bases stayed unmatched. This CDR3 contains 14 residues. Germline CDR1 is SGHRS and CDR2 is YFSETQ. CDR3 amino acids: CASSRLAETDTQYF. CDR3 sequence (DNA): TGCGCCAGCAGCAGACTAGCGGAAACAGATACGCAGTATTTT. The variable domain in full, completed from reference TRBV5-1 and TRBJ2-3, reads KAGVTQTPRYLIKTRGQQVTLSCSPISGHRSVSWYQQTPGQGLQFLFEYFSETQRNKGNFPGRFSGRQFSNSRSEMNVSTLELGDSALYLCASSRLAETDTQYFGPGTRLTVL.